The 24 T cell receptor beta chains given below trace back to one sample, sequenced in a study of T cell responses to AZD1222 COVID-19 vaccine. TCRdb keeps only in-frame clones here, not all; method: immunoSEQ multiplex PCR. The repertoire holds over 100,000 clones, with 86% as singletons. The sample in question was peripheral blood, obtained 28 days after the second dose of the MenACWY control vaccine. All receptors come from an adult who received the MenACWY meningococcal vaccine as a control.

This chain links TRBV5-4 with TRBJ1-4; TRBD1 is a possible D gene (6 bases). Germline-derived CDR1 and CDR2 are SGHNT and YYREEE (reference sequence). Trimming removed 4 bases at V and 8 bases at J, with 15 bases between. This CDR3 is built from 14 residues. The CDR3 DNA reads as TGTGCCAGCAGCAGTAGGGGGGTCAGCGAAAAACTGTTTTTT. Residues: CASSSRGVSEKLFF.

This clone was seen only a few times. The CDR3 DNA follows: TGCGCCAGCACCCTAGGAACAGATACGCAGTATTTT. It yields the protein CASTLGTDTQYF. The rearrangement links TRBV5-1 to TRBJ2-3; D unresolved. Germline CDR1 is SGHRS and CDR2 is YFSETQ. This CDR3 is built from 12 residues. V shed 6 bases and J shed 3 bases, with 8 bases lying between them.

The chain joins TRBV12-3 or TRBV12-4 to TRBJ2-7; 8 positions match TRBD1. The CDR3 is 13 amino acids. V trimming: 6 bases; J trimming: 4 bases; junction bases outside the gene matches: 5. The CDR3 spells CASRRTGLYEQYF. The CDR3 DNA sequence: TGTGCCAGCAGGAGGACAGGGCTATACGAGCAGTACTTC.

CDR3 residues: CASSLWDTQYF. CDR3 in DNA: TGTGCCAGCAGTTTGTGGGATACGCAGTATTTT. V gene TRBV12-3 or TRBV12-4 combines with J gene TRBJ2-3, with D hard to call. CDR3 size: 11 residues. Trimming left V 3 bases short and J 6 bases short, with 4 bases between.

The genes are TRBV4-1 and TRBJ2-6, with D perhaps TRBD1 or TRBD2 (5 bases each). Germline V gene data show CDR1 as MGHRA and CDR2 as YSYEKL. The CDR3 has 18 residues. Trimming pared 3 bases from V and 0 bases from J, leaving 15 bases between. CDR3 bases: TGCGCCAGCAGCCAGACCCCCGGGACGGCCTCTGGGGCCAACGTCCTGACTTTC. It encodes CASSQTPGTASGANVLTF.

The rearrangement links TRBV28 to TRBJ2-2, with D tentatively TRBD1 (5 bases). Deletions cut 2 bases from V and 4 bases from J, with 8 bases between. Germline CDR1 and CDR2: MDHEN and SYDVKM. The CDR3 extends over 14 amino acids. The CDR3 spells CASSLDSITGELFF. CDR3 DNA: TGTGCCAGCAGTTTAGACAGTATCACCGGGGAGCTGTTTTTT.

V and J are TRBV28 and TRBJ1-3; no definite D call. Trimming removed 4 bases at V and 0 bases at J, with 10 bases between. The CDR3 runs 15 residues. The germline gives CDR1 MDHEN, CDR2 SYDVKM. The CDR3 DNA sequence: TGTGCCAGCAGTTCTTTAGGCGTCTCTGGAAACACCATATATTTT. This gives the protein CASSSLGVSGNTIYF.

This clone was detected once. CDR3 DNA: TGTGCCACCGCAGAGGGGGGGGGATACGAGCAGTACTTC. Translated: CATAEGGGYEQYF. The chain employs TRBV18 and TRBJ2-7; tentatively, D is TRBD2 (7 bases). The CDR3 has 13 residues. Germline V CDR1 and CDR2: KGHSH, LQKENI. V lost 10 bases to trimming and J lost 4 bases, with 17 bases between them.

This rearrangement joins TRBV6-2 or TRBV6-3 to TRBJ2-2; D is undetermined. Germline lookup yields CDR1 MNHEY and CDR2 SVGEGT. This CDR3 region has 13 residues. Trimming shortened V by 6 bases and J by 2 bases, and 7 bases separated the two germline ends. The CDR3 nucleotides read TGTGCCAGCAGCAGTTTTAACACCGGGGAGCTGTTTTTT. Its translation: CASSSFNTGELFF.

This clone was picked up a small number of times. The CDR3 DNA reads as TGTGCCAGTAAACACGGGTATTTCAATCAGCCCCAGCATTTT. It translates to CASKHGYFNQPQHF. V usage is TRBV19 and J usage is TRBJ1-5; no clear D. CDR3 length: 14 amino acids. Trimming left V 7 bases short and J 3 bases short, with 13 bases between. Germline V gene sequence: CDR1 LNHDA, CDR2 SQIVND (reference sequence).

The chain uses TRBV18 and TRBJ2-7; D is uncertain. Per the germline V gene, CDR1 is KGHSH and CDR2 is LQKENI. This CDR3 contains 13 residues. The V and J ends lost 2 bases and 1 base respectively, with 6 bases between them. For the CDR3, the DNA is TGTGCCAGCTCACCAGATCCTTCCTACGAGCAGTACTTC. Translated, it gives CASSPDPSYEQYF. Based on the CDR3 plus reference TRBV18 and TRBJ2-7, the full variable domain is NAGVMQNPRHLVRRRGQEARLRCSPMKGHSHVYWYRQLPEEGLKFMVYLQKENIIDESGMPKERFSAEFPKEGPSILRIQQVVRGDSAAYFCASSPDPSYEQYFGPGTRLTVT.

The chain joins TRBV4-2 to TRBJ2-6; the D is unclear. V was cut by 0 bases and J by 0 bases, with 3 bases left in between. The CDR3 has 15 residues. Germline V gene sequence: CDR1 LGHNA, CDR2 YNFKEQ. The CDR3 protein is CASSQDHSGANVLTF. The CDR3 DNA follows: TGTGCCAGCAGCCAAGATCACTCTGGGGCCAACGTCCTGACTTTC.

In DNA, the CDR3 is TGTGCCAGCAGCCTTAACCCGAGGGCTCCCTCCTACAATGAGCAGTTCTTC. Encoded protein: CASSLNPRAPSYNEQFF. This rearrangement joins TRBV9 to TRBJ2-1, with D maybe TRBD2 (5 bases). The V gene's germline CDR1 is SGDLS and CDR2 YYNGEE. V lost 4 bases and J lost 0, with 17 bases in between. CDR3 size: 17 residues. Full variable domain (outside the CDR3, taken from reference TRBV9 and TRBJ2-1): DSGVTQTPKHLITATGQRVTLRCSPRSGDLSVYWYQQSLDQGLQFLIQYYNGEERAKGNILERFSAQQFPDLHSELNLSSLELGDSALYFCASSLNPRAPSYNEQFFGPGTRLTVL.

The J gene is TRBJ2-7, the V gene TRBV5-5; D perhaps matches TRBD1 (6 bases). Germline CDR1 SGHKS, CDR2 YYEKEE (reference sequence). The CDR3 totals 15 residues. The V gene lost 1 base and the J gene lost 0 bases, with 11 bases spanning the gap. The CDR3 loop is CASSLRQGSSYEQYF. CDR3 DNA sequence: TGTGCCAGCAGCTTGCGTCAGGGGAGCTCCTACGAGCAGTACTTC.

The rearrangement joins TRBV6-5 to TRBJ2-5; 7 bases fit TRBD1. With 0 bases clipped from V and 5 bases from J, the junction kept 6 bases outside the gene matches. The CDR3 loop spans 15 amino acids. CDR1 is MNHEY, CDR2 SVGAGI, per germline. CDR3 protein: CASSYSNRGRETQYF. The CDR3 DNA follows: TGTGCCAGCAGTTACTCGAACAGGGGCAGGGAGACCCAGTACTTC.

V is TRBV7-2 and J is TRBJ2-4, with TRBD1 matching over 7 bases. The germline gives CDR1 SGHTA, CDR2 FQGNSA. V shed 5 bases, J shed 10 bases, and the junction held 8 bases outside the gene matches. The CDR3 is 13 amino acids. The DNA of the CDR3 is TGTGCCAGCAGCCTTAGGGGACAGCAGATTCAGTACTTC. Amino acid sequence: CASSLRGQQIQYF. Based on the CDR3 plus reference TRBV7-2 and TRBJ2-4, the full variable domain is GAGVSQSPSNKVTEKGKDVELRCDPISGHTALYWYRQSLGQGLEFLIYFQGNSAPDKSGLPSDRFSAERTGGSVSTLTIQRTQQEDSAVYLCASSLRGQQIQYFGAGTRLSVL.

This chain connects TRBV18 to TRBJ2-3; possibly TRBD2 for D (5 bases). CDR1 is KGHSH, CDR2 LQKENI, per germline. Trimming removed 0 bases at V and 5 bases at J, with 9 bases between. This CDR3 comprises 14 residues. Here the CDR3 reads CASSPPQEVDTQYF. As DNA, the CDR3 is TGTGCCAGCTCACCACCCCAGGAGGTAGATACGCAGTATTTT.

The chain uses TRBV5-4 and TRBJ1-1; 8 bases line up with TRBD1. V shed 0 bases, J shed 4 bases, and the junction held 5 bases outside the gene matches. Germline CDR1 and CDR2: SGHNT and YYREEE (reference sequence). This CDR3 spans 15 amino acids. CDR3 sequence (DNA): TGTGCCAGCAGCTTGGCGGGCAGGGGGCTCACTGAAGCTTTCTTT. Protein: CASSLAGRGLTEAFF. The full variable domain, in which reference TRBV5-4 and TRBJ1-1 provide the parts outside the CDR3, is ETGVTQSPTHLIKTRGQQVTLRCSSQSGHNTVSWYQQALGQGPQFIFQYYREEENGRGNFPPRFSGLQFPNYSSELNVNALELDDSALYLCASSLAGRGLTEAFFGQGTRLTVV.

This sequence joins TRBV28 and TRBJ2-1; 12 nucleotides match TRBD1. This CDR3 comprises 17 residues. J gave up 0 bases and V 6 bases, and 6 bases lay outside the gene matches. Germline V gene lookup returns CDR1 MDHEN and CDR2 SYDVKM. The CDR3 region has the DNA TGTGCCAGCAGGGGGGGACAGGGGGCCCGCTCCTACAATGAGCAGTTCTTC. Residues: CASRGGQGARSYNEQFF.

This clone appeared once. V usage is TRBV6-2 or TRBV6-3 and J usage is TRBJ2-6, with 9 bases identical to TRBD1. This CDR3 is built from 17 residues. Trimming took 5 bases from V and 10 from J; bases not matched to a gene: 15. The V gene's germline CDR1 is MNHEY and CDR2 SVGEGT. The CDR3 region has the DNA TGTGCCAGCAGTGTTCAGGGAGGGACAGGGACTTCTAACGTCCTGACTTTC. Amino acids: CASSVQGGTGTSNVLTF.

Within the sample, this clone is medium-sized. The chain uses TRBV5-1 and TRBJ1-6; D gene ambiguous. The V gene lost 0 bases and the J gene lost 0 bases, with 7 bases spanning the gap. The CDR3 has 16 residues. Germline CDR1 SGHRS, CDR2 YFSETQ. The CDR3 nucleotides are TGCGCCAGCAGCTTGGGGAGTTACTCCTATAATTCACCCCTCCACTTT. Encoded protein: CASSLGSYSYNSPLHF.

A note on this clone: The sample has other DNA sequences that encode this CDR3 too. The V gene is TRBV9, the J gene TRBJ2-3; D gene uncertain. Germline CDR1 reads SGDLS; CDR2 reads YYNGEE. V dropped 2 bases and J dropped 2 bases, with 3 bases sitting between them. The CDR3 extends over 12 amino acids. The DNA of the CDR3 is TGTGCCAGCAGCGTCTCCACAGATACGCAGTATTTT. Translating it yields CASSVSTDTQYF.

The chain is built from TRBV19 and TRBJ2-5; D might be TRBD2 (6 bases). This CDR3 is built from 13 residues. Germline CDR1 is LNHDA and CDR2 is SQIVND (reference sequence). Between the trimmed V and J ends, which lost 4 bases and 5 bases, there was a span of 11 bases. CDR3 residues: CASSTSRGETQYF. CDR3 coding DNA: TGTGCCAGTAGTACTTCACGGGGGGAGACCCAGTACTTC.

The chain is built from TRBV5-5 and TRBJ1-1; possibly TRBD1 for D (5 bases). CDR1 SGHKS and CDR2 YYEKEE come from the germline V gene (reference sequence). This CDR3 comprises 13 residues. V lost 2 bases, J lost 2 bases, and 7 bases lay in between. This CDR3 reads CASSLQANTEAFF. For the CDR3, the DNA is TGTGCCAGCAGCTTACAGGCAAACACTGAAGCTTTCTTT.